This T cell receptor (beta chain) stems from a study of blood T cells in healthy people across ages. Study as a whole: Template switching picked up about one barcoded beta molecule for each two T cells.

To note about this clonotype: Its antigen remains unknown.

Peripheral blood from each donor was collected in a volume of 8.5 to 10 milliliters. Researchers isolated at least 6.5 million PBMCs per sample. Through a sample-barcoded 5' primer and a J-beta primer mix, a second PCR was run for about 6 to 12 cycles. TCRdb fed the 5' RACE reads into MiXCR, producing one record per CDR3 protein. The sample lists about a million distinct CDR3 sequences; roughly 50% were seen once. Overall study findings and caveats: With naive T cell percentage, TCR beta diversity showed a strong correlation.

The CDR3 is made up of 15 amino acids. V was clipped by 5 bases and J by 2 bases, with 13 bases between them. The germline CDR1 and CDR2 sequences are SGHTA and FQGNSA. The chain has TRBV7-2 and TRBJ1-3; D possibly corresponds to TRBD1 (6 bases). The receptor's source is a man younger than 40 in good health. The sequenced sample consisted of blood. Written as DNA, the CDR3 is TGTGCCAGCAGCCAACCAACAGGGACTGGAAACACCATATATTTT. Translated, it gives CASSQPTGTGNTIYF.